This T cell receptor (beta chain) is drawn from a study of graft-versus-host responses after intestinal transplantation. Study at large: Recipients had transplants, and these were multivisceral, liver-intestinal, or isolated intestinal. Every recipient underwent anti-thymocyte globulin induction, then tacrolimus and steroids for two to four years. Study conclusions and caveats: Early post-transplant HvG declines were associated with peak circulating GvH clone levels. Detection of GvH clones occurred in recipient marrow, and some had their first appearance in ileum or blood.

As to this clone: Antigen: not known.

V shed 1 base and J shed 4 bases, with 13 bases lying between them. Per the germline V gene, CDR1 is SGHTA and CDR2 is FQGTGA. The CDR3 runs to 15 residues. Produced via immunoSEQ multiplex PCR; TCRdb's table is partial and in-frame only. The sample yields 62,000 or so clones, 90% seen once. The chain combines TRBV7-3 with TRBJ2-5; D is unresolved. Sequencing used unstimulated CD8+ T cells sorted from spleen or lymph node cells, obtained before transplant. This sequence was found in a human donor who was the organ donor for an intestinal transplant. CDR3 in DNA: TGTGCCAGCAGCTTAAATTTTGTCCCGGGAGAGACCCAGTACTTC. Amino acid sequence: CASSLNFVPGETQYF.